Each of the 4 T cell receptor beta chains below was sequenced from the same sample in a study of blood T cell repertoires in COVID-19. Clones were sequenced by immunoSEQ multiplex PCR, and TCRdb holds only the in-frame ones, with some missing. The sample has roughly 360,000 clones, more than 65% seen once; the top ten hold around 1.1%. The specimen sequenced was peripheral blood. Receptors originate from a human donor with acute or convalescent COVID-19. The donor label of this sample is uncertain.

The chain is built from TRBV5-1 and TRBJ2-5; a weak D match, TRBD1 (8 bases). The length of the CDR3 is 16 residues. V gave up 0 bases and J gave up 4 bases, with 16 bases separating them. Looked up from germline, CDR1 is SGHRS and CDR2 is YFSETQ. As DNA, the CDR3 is TGCGCCAGCAGCTTGGGAGACAGGGGCGGGGGAGAGACCCAGTACTTC. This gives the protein CASSLGDRGGGETQYF.

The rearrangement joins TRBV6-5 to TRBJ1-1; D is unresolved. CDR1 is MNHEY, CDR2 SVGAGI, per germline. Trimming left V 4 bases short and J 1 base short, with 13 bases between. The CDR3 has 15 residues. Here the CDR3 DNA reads TGTGCCAGCAGTTTGGACGGGCGGGGGAACACTGAAGCTTTCTTT. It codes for CASSLDGRGNTEAFF.

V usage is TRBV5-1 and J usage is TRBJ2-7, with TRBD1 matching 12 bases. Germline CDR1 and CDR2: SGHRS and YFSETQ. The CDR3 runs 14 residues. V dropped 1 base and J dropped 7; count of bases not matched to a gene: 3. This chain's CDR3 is CASSLWDRGHEQYF. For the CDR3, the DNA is TGCGCCAGCAGCTTGTGGGACAGGGGGCATGAGCAGTACTTC.

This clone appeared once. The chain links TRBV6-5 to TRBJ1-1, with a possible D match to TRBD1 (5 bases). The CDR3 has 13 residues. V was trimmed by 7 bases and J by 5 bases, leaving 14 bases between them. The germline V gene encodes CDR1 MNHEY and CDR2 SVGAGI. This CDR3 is CASTGQGITEAFF. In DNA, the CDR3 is TGTGCCAGCACAGGTCAGGGAATAACTGAAGCTTTCTTT.